These T cell receptor beta chains were read from a single sample in a study of beta chain features in type 1 diabetes. The table came from immunoSEQ multiplex PCR; TCRdb's copy has only in-frame clones and leaves some out. The sample has 130,000 or so clones, 9.7% seen once. Input material: central memory CD4+ T cells from blood. The receptors were sampled from a woman between 40 and 55 years old in good health. CDR3s leave out the opening cysteine and the closing phenylalanine or tryptophan. Fields, in order: CDR3 length, J gene, V gene, CDR3 protein.

cdr3_length: 14
j_call: TRBJ1-5
v_call: TRBV5-1
cdr3_aa: ASSLEGGGASQPQH

cdr3_length: 14
j_call: TRBJ2-5
v_call: TRBV9
cdr3_aa: ASSVGASGGQETQY

cdr3_length: 16
j_call: TRBJ2-6
v_call: TRBV7-8
cdr3_aa: ASSFRQIYQSGANVLT

cdr3_length: 11
j_call: TRBJ2-3
v_call: TRBV6-1
cdr3_aa: ASSGEGRGTQY

cdr3_length: 14
j_call: TRBJ2-5
v_call: TRBV7-6
cdr3_aa: ASSWAIRGASETQY

cdr3_length: 13
j_call: TRBJ1-5
v_call: TRBV19
cdr3_aa: ASSGAGGSNQPQH

cdr3_length: 14
j_call: TRBJ2-3
v_call: TRBV7-9
cdr3_aa: ASSLTSGGVGDTQY

cdr3_length: 13
j_call: TRBJ2-7
v_call: TRBV11-2
cdr3_aa: ASSRRGQSSYEQY

cdr3_length: 13
j_call: TRBJ1-2
v_call: TRBV19
cdr3_aa: ASSVPTGANYGYT

cdr3_length: 14
j_call: TRBJ2-1
v_call: TRBV5-6
cdr3_aa: ASSLMRRLAELGQF

cdr3_length: 12
j_call: TRBJ2-1
v_call: TRBV10-3
cdr3_aa: AISRAGDYNEQF

cdr3_length: 13
j_call: TRBJ2-3
v_call: TRBV11-2
cdr3_aa: ASSLGGLVADTQY

cdr3_length: 15
j_call: TRBJ2-6
v_call: TRBV9
cdr3_aa: ASSRLAGGSGANVLT

cdr3_length: 13
j_call: TRBJ2-7
v_call: TRBV7-2
cdr3_aa: ASSLGGLAGAEQY

cdr3_length: 15
j_call: TRBJ1-4
v_call: TRBV25-1
cdr3_aa: ASSEVRPTGTNEKLF

cdr3_length: 12
j_call: TRBJ2-5
v_call: TRBV5-4
cdr3_aa: ASSFSSGPETQY

cdr3_length: 10
j_call: TRBJ2-7
v_call: TRBV2
cdr3_aa: AVIRGQYEQY

cdr3_length: 11
j_call: TRBJ2-1
v_call: TRBV11-3
cdr3_aa: ASSLGTTNEQF

cdr3_length: 14
j_call: TRBJ2-6
v_call: TRBV19
cdr3_aa: ASSDQGGTGANVLT

cdr3_length: 11
j_call: TRBJ2-1
v_call: TRBV9
cdr3_aa: ASSLQGVNEQF

cdr3_length: 11
j_call: TRBJ2-7
v_call: TRBV28
cdr3_aa: ATLYPGSYEQY

cdr3_length: 12
j_call: TRBJ2-5
v_call: TRBV7-6
cdr3_aa: ASSLAGFQETQY

cdr3_length: 11
j_call: TRBJ1-2
v_call: TRBV7-9
cdr3_aa: ASSLESGVGYT

cdr3_length: 11
j_call: TRBJ2-5
v_call: TRBV7-6
cdr3_aa: ASSLDSQETQY

cdr3_length: 9
j_call: TRBJ2-5
v_call: TRBV20-1
cdr3_aa: SVGSQETQY

cdr3_length: 11
j_call: TRBJ2-3
v_call: TRBV6-6
cdr3_aa: ASNPTGTSGGY

cdr3_length: 13
j_call: TRBJ2-5
v_call: TRBV2
cdr3_aa: ASSPLTSTGGTQY

cdr3_length: 14
j_call: TRBJ2-5
v_call: TRBV7-6
cdr3_aa: ASSLGPGGGQETQY

cdr3_length: 12
j_call: TRBJ2-2
v_call: TRBV6-5
cdr3_aa: ASSYSKATGELF

cdr3_length: 13
j_call: TRBJ1-2
v_call: TRBV2
cdr3_aa: ASKLRQGSTYGYT

cdr3_length: 10
j_call: TRBJ2-7
v_call: TRBV19
cdr3_aa: ATRDSYYEQY

cdr3_length: 14
j_call: TRBJ2-3
v_call: TRBV5-4
cdr3_aa: ASSLVVRGGGQTQY

cdr3_length: 12
j_call: TRBJ1-2
v_call: TRBV6-5
cdr3_aa: ASATPGHNYGYT

cdr3_length: 9
j_call: TRBJ1-3
v_call: TRBV5-1
cdr3_aa: ASSRDRTIY

cdr3_length: 10
j_call: TRBJ2-7
v_call: TRBV6-1
cdr3_aa: ASSGQGYEQY

cdr3_length: 14
j_call: TRBJ1-5
v_call: TRBV5-6
cdr3_aa: ASSLLSISGNQPQH

cdr3_length: 14
j_call: TRBJ1-3
v_call: TRBV5-4
cdr3_aa: ASSLGGPGSGNTIY

cdr3_length: 12
j_call: TRBJ1-2
v_call: TRBV7-2
cdr3_aa: ASSPRGDGYGYT

cdr3_length: 12
j_call: TRBJ1-1
v_call: TRBV14
cdr3_aa: ASRLRQGQAEAF

cdr3_length: 11
j_call: TRBJ1-1
v_call: TRBV6-1
cdr3_aa: ASSEARGSEAF

cdr3_length: 11
j_call: TRBJ1-1
v_call: TRBV6-1
cdr3_aa: ASSEARRGGAF

cdr3_length: 14
j_call: TRBJ1-2
v_call: TRBV4-2
cdr3_aa: ASSHTLGQGDYGYT

cdr3_length: 12
j_call: TRBJ2-5
v_call: TRBV7-2
cdr3_aa: ASSLIGTAETQY

cdr3_length: 12
j_call: TRBJ2-5
v_call: TRBV6-5
cdr3_aa: ASRGQGPQETQY

cdr3_length: 14
j_call: TRBJ2-3
v_call: TRBV28
cdr3_aa: ASTDTGGGFTDTQY

cdr3_length: 13
j_call: TRBJ2-7
v_call: TRBV6-6
cdr3_aa: ASRRNLGLATEQY